This record covers a single T cell receptor beta chain. Libraries were prepared by immunoSEQ multiplex PCR; TCRdb keeps only in-frame clonotypes and omits some of them. Here the sample spans about 52,000 clones, 90% to 95% being singletons. These data belong to a study of T cell changes during pregnancy in multiple sclerosis. CDR3 length equals 15 residues. CDR1 MNHEY and CDR2 SMNVEV come from the germline V gene (reference sequence). V shed 5 bases, J shed 4 bases, and the junction held 6 bases outside the gene matches. The sequencing here drew on CD4+ T cells from peripheral blood mononuclear cells, taken before pregnancy. J is TRBJ2-2 and V is TRBV27, with 8 bases that match TRBD2. The receptor was derived from a female donor with multiple sclerosis, enrolled in a pregnancy study. The CDR3 nucleotides read TGTGCCAGCAGTCCTAGCGGGCGGACCACCGGGGAGCTGTTTTTT. This encodes CASSPSGRTTGELFF.